This record concerns one TCR beta chain sequence. What it binds is unknown. Germline V lookup: CDR1 SGHRS, CDR2 YFSETQ. Trimming cost V 6 bases and J 7 bases; bases outside gene matches: 12. The CDR3 consists of 16 residues. The data were obtained in a study of T cell responses to AZD1222 COVID-19 vaccine. General study results and limits: Of the AZD1222 recipients, only 5 to 7 were seropositive at baseline. Nearly half of unique spike-specific TCRs reportedly avoided B.1.351 and B.1.1.7 mutated regions.

TCRdb keeps only in-frame clones here, not all; method: immunoSEQ multiplex PCR. The repertoire consists of fewer than 120,000 clones, with less than 95% occurring once and the leading ten covering around 2.8%. The sequence derives from an adult who received the AZD1222 COVID-19 vaccine. The rearrangement links TRBV5-1 to TRBJ2-1; 11 nucleotides match TRBD2. The specimen was peripheral blood, collected 28 days after the second AZD1222 dose. The CDR3 sequence: CASTRPVAGGNNEQFF. The CDR3 DNA reads as TGCGCCAGCACCCGGCCAGTAGCGGGGGGGAATAATGAGCAGTTCTTC.